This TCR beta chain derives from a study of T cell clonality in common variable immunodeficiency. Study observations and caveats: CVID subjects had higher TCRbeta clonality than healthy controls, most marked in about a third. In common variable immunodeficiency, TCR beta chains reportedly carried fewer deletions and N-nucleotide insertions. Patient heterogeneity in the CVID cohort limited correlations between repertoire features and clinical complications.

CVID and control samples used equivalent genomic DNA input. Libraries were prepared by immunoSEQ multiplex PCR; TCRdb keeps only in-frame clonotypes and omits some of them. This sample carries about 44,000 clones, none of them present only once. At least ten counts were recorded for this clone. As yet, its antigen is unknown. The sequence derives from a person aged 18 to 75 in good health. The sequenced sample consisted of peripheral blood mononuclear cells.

The CDR3 sequence: CAWSVHKGRQPQHF. The sequenced CDR3 bases are TGTGCCTGGAGTGTACATAAGGGTAGGCAGCCC. The rearrangement uses TRBV30 and TRBJ1-5, with D unclear. The CDR3 end is not reached by the read, which stops 3 residues before it; the germline J gene fills it in. Trimming stripped 0 bases from V and 7 bases from J, with 13 bases between. Germline V CDR1 and CDR2: GTSNPN, SVGIG (reference sequence). The CDR3 loop spans 14 amino acids.